This T cell receptor beta chain was recovered during a study of STAT3 mutations in large granular lymphocyte leukemia. Findings of the study overall: Every T-LGLL patient had at least one immunodominant TCRbeta clonotype.

Sequencing used immunoSEQ multiplex PCR; TCRdb keeps in-frame clones, though not all of them. The sample holds tens of thousands of clones, approximately 94% seen once. Germline loops: CDR1 GTSNPN, CDR2 SVGIG (reference sequence). The CDR3 totals 14 residues. Note on this clone: What it binds is not known.

The clonotype originates from a man aged 40-50 years with T-cell large granular lymphocyte leukemia. Some clones in this sample may be carry-over from other donors' samples. V usage is TRBV30 and J usage is TRBJ2-3, with 7 bases identical to TRBD2. The sample was peripheral blood mononuclear cells. This chain's CDR3 is CAEGPGLSTDTQYF. In DNA, the CDR3 is TGTGCTGAGGGTCCGGGACTAAGCACAGATACGCAGTATTTT. Filled out from reference TRBV30 and TRBJ2-3, the complete variable domain reads SQTIHQWPATLVQPVGSPLSLECTVEGTSNPNLYWYRQAAGRGLQLLFYSVGIGQISSEVPQNLSASRPQDRQFILSSKKLLLSDSGFYLCAEGPGLSTDTQYFGPGTRLTVL.